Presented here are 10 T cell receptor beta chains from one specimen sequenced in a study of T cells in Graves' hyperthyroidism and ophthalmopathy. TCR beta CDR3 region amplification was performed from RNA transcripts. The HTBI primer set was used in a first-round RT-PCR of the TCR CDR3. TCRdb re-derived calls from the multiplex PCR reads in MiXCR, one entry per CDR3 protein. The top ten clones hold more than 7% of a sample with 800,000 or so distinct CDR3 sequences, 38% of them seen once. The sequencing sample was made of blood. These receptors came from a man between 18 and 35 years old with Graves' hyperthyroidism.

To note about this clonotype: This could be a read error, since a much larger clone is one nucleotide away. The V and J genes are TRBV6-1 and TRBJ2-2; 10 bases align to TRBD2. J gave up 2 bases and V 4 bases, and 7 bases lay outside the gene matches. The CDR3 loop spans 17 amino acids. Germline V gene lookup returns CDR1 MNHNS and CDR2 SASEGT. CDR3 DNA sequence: TGTGCCAGCAGTGGCCCGGGACTAGCGCAAAACACCGGGGAGCTGTTTTTT. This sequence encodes CASSGPGLAQNTGELFF.

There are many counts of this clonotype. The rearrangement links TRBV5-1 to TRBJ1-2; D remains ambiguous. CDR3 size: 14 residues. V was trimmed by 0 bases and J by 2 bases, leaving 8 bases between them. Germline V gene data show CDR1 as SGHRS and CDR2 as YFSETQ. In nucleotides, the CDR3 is TGCGCCAGCAGCTTGGAGGTACAGAACTATGGCTACACCTTC. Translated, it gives CASSLEVQNYGYTF.

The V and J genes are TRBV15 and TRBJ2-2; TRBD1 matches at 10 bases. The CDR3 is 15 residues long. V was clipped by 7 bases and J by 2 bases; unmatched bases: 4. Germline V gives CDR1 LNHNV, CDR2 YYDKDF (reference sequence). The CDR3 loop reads CATTGTGANTGELFF. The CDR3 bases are TGTGCCACCACCGGGACAGGGGCAAACACCGGGGAGCTGTTTTTT.

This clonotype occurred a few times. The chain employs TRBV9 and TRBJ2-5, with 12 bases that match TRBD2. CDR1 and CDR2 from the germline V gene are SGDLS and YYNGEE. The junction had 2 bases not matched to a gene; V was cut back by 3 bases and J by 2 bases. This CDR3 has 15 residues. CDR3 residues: CASSALAGGQETQYF. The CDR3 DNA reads TGTGCCAGCAGCGCGCTAGCGGGAGGGCAAGAGACCCAGTACTTC.

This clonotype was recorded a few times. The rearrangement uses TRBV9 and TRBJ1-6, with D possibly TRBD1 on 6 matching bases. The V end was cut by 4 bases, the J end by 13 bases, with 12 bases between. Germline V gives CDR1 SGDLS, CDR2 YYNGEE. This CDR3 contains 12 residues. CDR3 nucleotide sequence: TGTGCCAGCAGCCCGGGAGGGGGGCCCCTCCACTTT. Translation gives CASSPGGGPLHF.

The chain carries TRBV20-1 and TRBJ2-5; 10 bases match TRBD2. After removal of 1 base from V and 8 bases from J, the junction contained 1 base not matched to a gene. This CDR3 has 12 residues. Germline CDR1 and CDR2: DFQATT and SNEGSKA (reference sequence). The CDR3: CSARASGSTQYF. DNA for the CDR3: TGCAGTGCTAGAGCTAGCGGGAGTACCCAGTACTTC.

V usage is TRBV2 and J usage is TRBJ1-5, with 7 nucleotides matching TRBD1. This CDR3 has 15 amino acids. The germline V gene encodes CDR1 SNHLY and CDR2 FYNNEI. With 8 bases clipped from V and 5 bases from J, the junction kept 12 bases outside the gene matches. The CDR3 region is CASSSTGSGDQPQHF. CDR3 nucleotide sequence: TGTGCCAGCTCCTCGACAGGGTCGGGCGATCAGCCCCAGCATTTT.

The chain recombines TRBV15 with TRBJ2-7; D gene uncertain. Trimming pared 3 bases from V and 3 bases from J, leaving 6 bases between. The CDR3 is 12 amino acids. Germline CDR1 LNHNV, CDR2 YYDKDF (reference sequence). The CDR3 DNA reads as TGTGCCACCAGCAGCTTGAACTACGAGCAGTACTTC. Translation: CATSSLNYEQYF. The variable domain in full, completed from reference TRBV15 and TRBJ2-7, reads DAMVIQNPRYQVTQFGKPVTLSCSQTLNHNVMYWYQQKSSQAPKLLFHYYDKDFNNEADTPDNFQSRRPNTSFCFLDIRSPGLGDTAMYLCATSSLNYEQYFGPGTRLTVT.

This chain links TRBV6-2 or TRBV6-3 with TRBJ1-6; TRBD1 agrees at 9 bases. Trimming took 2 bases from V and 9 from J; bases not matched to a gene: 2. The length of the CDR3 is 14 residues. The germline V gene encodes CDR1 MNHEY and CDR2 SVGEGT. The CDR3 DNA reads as TGTGCCAGCAGTTACGGGACAGGGATTTCACCCCTCCACTTT. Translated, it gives CASSYGTGISPLHF.

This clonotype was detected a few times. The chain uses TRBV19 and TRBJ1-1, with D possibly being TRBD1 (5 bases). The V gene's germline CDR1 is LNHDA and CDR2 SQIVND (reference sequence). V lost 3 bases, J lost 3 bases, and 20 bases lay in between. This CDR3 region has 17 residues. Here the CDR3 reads CASSIGQGQRVYTEAFF. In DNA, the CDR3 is TGTGCCAGTAGTATCGGTCAGGGTCAAAGGGTCTACACTGAAGCTTTCTTT. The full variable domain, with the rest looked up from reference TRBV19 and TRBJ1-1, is DGGITQSPKYLFRKEGQNVTLSCEQNLNHDAMYWYRQDPGQGLRLIYYSQIVNDFQKGDIAEGYSVSREKKESFPLTVTSAQKNPTAFYLCASSIGQGQRVYTEAFFGQGTRLTVV.